The subject of this entry is one TCR beta chain. The entry originates in a study of blood T cell repertoires in COVID-19. Looking at the study overall: The United States, Italy and Spain provided the acute and convalescent COVID-19 samples. In each case, the material was cDNA or gDNA derived from T cells, B-cell-depleted T cells, or PBMCs.

Germline assignment: CDR1 LGHNA and CDR2 YSLEER. This CDR3 has 15 residues. The V gene end was trimmed by 3 bases and the J gene end by 4 bases; junction bases not matched to a gene: 4. In the authors' workflow: How many nucleated cells were present was estimated from reference gene primer amplification. TCRdb keeps only in-frame clones here, not all; method: immunoSEQ multiplex PCR. That table supplies the V and J calls and clone size; D and trimming were determined from the DNA. Of 150,000 to 200,000 clones in the sample, about 93% were seen once. The genes are TRBV4-3 and TRBJ1-2; 11 bases fit TRBD1. The sample taken for sequencing was peripheral blood. This receptor was obtained from a man over 45 with acute or convalescent COVID-19. The CDR3 protein is CASSQEGTGGYGYTF. CDR3 DNA sequence: TGCGCCAGCAGCCAGGAGGGGACAGGGGGCTATGGCTACACCTTC.